This TCR beta chain derives from a study of OX40 agonist ivuxolimab in advanced cancers. With V trimmed by 2 bases and J by 3 bases, 4 bases remained unmatched. Germline-derived CDR1 and CDR2 are SGHDT and YYEEEE. The CDR3 has 14 amino acids. Only in-frame clones appear in the TCRdb table, and some are missing; sequencing was by immunoSEQ multiplex PCR. The sample shows around 81,000 clones, approximately 88% of them seen only once. This sequence joins TRBV5-6 and TRBJ2-7, with 8 bases aligning to TRBD2. The TCR was taken from an adult with an advanced solid tumor such as melanoma, head and neck, liver or kidney cancer. The source material was CD4+ or CD8+ T cells sorted from blood, sampled in a trial of the OX40 agonist ivuxolimab. CDR3 loop: CASSFGREVYEQYF. CDR3 coding DNA: TGTGCCAGCAGCTTCGGGCGGGAGGTCTACGAGCAGTACTTC.